This T cell receptor beta chain was identified during a study of vaccination and CD4 T cells after COVID-19. CD4+ T cells that had been cultured provided DNA sequenced with the Oncomine TCR Beta short-read assay. TCRdb reprocessed the PCR reads with MiXCR, giving one entry per CDR3 protein. Among some 16,000 distinct CDR3 sequences listed, around 50% were seen once. The sample holds one count of this clonotype. The antigen remains unidentified. Stated time point: late sampling 161 to 241 days after vaccination in three convalescent patients. Regarding treatment: roughly 10-day PBMC culture with coronavirus spike peptide pools or control peptides (ViraFEST assay). The CDR3 is 17 amino acids. Germline lookup yields CDR1 SEHNR and CDR2 FQNEAQ (reference sequence). Trimming removed 4 bases from V and 4 bases from J; junction bases left unmatched: 14.

This sequence joins TRBV7-9 and TRBJ2-3, with 7 positions matching TRBD1. This clonotype originated in a human donor who had recovered from COVID-19. Specimen: CD4+ T cells from blood, cultured in vitro, collected about 7 months after SARS-CoV-2 vaccination. As DNA, the CDR3 is TGTGCCAGCAGCTGGAATACGGGCCGAGGGGGCGCAGATACGCAGTATTTT. Encoded protein: CASSWNTGRGGADTQYF.